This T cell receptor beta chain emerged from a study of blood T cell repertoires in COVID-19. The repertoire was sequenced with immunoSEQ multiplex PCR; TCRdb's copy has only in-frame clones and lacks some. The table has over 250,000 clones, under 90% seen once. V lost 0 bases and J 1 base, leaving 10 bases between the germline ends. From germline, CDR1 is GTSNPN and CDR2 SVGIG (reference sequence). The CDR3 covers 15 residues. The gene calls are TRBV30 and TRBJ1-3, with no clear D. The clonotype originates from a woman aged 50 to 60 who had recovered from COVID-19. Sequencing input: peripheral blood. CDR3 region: CAWSVGSGSGNTIYF. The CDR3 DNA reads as TGTGCCTGGAGTGTAGGTTCGGGGTCTGGAAACACCATATATTTT.